This T cell receptor beta chain was recovered during a study of Ad26.COV2.S vaccination and SARS-CoV-2 variants. As for the study in general: Intramuscularly, Ad26.COV2.S was given either once or twice, 56 days apart. Notes on the study in general: Breadth of non-spike TCRs did not differ between vaccinees and placebo recipients. Spike-specific TCR breadth was greater after Ad26.COV2.S than placebo.

Treatment specified: approximately 18 received Ad26.COV2.S at low or high dose, single or two shots; roughly 5 received placebo; per-sample allocation not given. Collection of the samples took place on day 63 after the first injection of vaccine or placebo. Vaccine was an Ad26 vector expressing Wuhan-strain SARS-CoV-2 spike. This CDR3 has 14 residues. Between the trimmed V and J ends, which lost 5 bases and 5 bases, there was a span of 12 bases. In germline, CDR1 is SGHVS, CDR2 FNYEAQ. Comments on this clone: What it recognizes is unknown.

Method: immunoSEQ multiplex PCR; TCRdb's copy keeps in-frame clones and lacks some. There are 300,000 to 350,000 clones in the sample; 85% to 90% occur only once, and approximately 5.8% lies in the top ten. This specimen consisted of peripheral blood, obtained in a trial of Ad26.COV2.S vaccine versus placebo. The TCR was taken from a person between 18 and 59 years old who received the Ad26.COV2.S COVID-19 vaccine or a placebo. The chain has TRBV7-6 and TRBJ2-2; D gene uncertain. CDR3 nucleotides: TGTGCCAGCAGCCAAAGCCCGCAAACCGGGGAGCTGTTTTTT. Encoded protein: CASSQSPQTGELFF.